This entry lists 18 T cell receptor beta chains sequenced from one sample in a study of cytomegalovirus exposure and HLA in healthy donors. Clones were sequenced by immunoSEQ multiplex PCR, and TCRdb holds only the in-frame ones, with some missing. The table shows around 250,000 clones, with nearly 90% occurring only once. Sample: PBMCs. Receptors originate from a woman aged 18-29 years in good health and CMV-seronegative.

This rearrangement joins TRBV6-5 to TRBJ1-1, with 8 bases lining up with TRBD1. Germline values: CDR1 MNHEY, CDR2 SVGAGI. This CDR3 spans 14 amino acids. The V and J ends lost 3 bases and 5 bases, in that order; junction bases with no gene match: 5. This CDR3 is CASSYRQGRTEAFF. CDR3 coding DNA: TGTGCCAGCAGTTATAGACAGGGGAGAACTGAAGCTTTCTTT.

This chain uses TRBV6-5 with TRBJ2-1; TRBD2 matches at 11 bases. Germline lookup yields CDR1 MNHEY and CDR2 SVGAGI. V trimming: 4 bases; J trimming: 7 bases; junction bases outside the gene matches: 9. CDR3 length: 16 residues. The CDR3 nucleotides read TGTGCCAGCAGTTCTCGTCTAGCGGGGGGTTTAAATGAGCAGTTCTTC. Encoded protein: CASSSRLAGGLNEQFF.

V and J are TRBV11-2 and TRBJ2-7, with 8 bases lining up with TRBD2. The CDR3 runs 15 residues. Germline loops: CDR1 SGHAT, CDR2 FQNNGV. The junction had 8 bases not matched to a gene; V was cut back by 2 bases and J by 5 bases. The CDR3 loop reads CASSLIGTRLHEQYF. The CDR3 DNA reads as TGTGCCAGCAGCTTAATTGGGACTAGATTACACGAGCAGTACTTC. Full variable domain (rest looked up from reference TRBV11-2 and TRBJ2-7): EAGVAQSPRYKIIEKRQSVAFWCNPISGHATLYWYQQILGQGPKLLIQFQNNGVVDDSQLPKDRFSAERLKGVDSTLKIQPAKLEDSAVYLCASSLIGTRLHEQYFGPGTRLTVT.

Notes on this clone: A junction end diverges from the germline sequence, so it may reflect a read error. The chain employs TRBV27 and TRBJ1-2; the match to TRBD1 covers 8 bases. The V gene's germline CDR1 is MNHEY and CDR2 SMNVEV (reference sequence). The CDR3 length is 14 residues. This CDR3 reads CASSISDRAYGYTF. The CDR3 DNA reads TGTGCCAGCAGTATATCGGACAGGGCCTATGGCTACACCTTC.

The rearrangement links TRBV28 to TRBJ2-2, with TRBD2 matching over 7 bases. CDR3 length: 14 residues. Germline V gene sequence: CDR1 MDHEN, CDR2 SYDVKM. J lost 5 bases, V lost 6 bases, and 6 bases had no gene match. The CDR3 region has the DNA TGTGCCAGCAGAAGACTAGCAAGGACCGGGGAGCTGTTTTTT. Translation gives CASRRLARTGELFF.

Comments on this clone: The sample holds other DNA sequences that translate to the same CDR3. The chain combines TRBV4-3 with TRBJ1-1; TRBD1 agrees at 8 bases. The germline V gene has CDR1 LGHNA and CDR2 YSLEER. The CDR3 contains 14 residues. The J segment lost 3 bases and the V segment lost 1 base, leaving 1 base of the junction unmatched. Here the CDR3 DNA reads TGCGCCAGCAGCCAAGCGGACAGGGACACTGAAGCTTTCTTT. The encoded protein is CASSQADRDTEAFF.

This chain links TRBV28 with TRBJ2-5; D unresolved. The CDR3 is made up of 12 amino acids. Per the germline V gene, CDR1 is MDHEN and CDR2 is SYDVKM. Trimming took 1 base from V and 3 from J, leaving 3 bases between them. CDR3 nucleotide sequence: TGTGCCAGCAGTTTATTAAAAGAGACCCAGTACTTC. Protein: CASSLLKETQYF.

The chain's CDR3 is CASSLSRPWADTQYF. The CDR3, as DNA: TGTGCCAGCAGTTTATCCCGCCCCTGGGCTGATACGCAGTATTTT. The gene calls are TRBV28 and TRBJ2-3; D is ambiguous. In germline, CDR1 is MDHEN, CDR2 SYDVKM. V gave up 1 base and J gave up 6 bases, with 14 bases separating them. The CDR3 extends over 15 amino acids.

The chain has TRBV6-5 and TRBJ2-3; 8 bases fit TRBD2. Losses at the gene ends were 8 bases for V and 6 bases for J; bases not matched to a gene: 7. Germline V gene sequence: CDR1 MNHEY, CDR2 SVGAGI. CDR3 length: 13 amino acids. CDR3 region: CASRSGGRDTQYF. DNA of the CDR3: TGTGCCAGCCGGTCGGGGGGGCGTGATACGCAGTATTTT.

The rearrangement joins TRBV6-6 to TRBJ2-7; D gene unclear. This CDR3 comprises 13 residues. In germline, CDR1 is MNHNY, CDR2 SVGAGI (reference sequence). Trimming shortened V by 8 bases and J by 5 bases, and 16 bases separated the two germline ends. CDR3 residues: CASLEPLLHEQYF. The CDR3 region has the DNA TGTGCCAGCCTAGAGCCGTTATTACACGAGCAGTACTTC.

V gene TRBV27 combines with J gene TRBJ2-1, with no clear D. CDR1 MNHEY and CDR2 SMNVEV come from the germline V gene (reference sequence). Trimming removed 0 bases from V and 5 bases from J, with 11 bases in between. This CDR3 contains 15 residues. In DNA form, the CDR3 reads TGTGCCAGCAGTTTATCGTCCCTAGTCCACAATGAGCAGTTCTTC. This gives the protein CASSLSSLVHNEQFF.

This CDR3 reads CAISDSVMIYGYTF. The CDR3 nucleotides read TGTGCCATCAGTGACTCGGTGATGATCTATGGCTACACCTTC. The chain is built from TRBV10-3 and TRBJ1-2; D call uncertain. Trimming pared 3 bases from V and 4 bases from J, leaving 12 bases between. The CDR3 spans 14 residues. Germline assignment: CDR1 ENHRY and CDR2 SYGVKD.

This chain uses TRBV19 with TRBJ1-5; 9 bases map to TRBD1. V lost 9 bases and J lost 0; bases outside the gene matches: 12. Germline values: CDR1 LNHDA, CDR2 SQIVND (reference sequence). The CDR3 extends over 17 amino acids. CDR3 DNA sequence: TGTGCCAGCGAAACCGGGACAGGGACATATAGCAATCAGCCCCAGCATTTT. Translation: CASETGTGTYSNQPQHF.

This chain connects TRBV6-1 to TRBJ1-1; tentatively, D is TRBD1 (6 bases). Trimming shortened V by 6 bases and J by 7 bases, and 6 bases separated the two germline ends. The germline CDR1 and CDR2 sequences are MNHNS and SASEGT. The CDR3 runs 10 residues. The CDR3 protein is CASRDSEAFF. The CDR3 coding sequence is TGTGCCAGCAGGGACAGTGAAGCTTTCTTT.

V is TRBV27 and J is TRBJ2-5, with D hard to call. Germline V gene lookup returns CDR1 MNHEY and CDR2 SMNVEV (reference sequence). Trimming removed 0 bases at V and 4 bases at J, with 3 bases between. This CDR3 has 12 amino acids. CDR3 coding DNA: TGTGCCAGCAGTTTATCCGGAGAGACCCAGTACTTC. Translation: CASSLSGETQYF.

This chain links TRBV7-9 with TRBJ2-2; TRBD1 aligns across 7 bases. The CDR3 totals 15 residues. Germline assignment: CDR1 SEHNR and CDR2 FQNEAQ (reference sequence). Trimming cost V 7 bases and J 0 bases; bases outside gene matches: 5. Here the CDR3 reads CASIWGTANTGELFF. The CDR3 bases are TGTGCCAGCATTTGGGGGACAGCGAACACCGGGGAGCTGTTTTTT.

This chain joins TRBV6-5 and TRBJ2-3, with 8 nucleotides matching TRBD1. The CDR3 sequence is 13 residues long. The ends lost 0 bases at V and 14 bases at J; junction bases unmatched: 7. The germline gives CDR1 MNHEY, CDR2 SVGAGI. The chain's CDR3 is CASSYSAGTGRYF. CDR3 coding DNA: TGTGCCAGCAGTTACTCGGCCGGGACAGGACGGTATTTT.

The chain combines TRBV2 with TRBJ2-7; 8 bases match TRBD1. The CDR3 is 18 residues long. CDR1 and CDR2 (germline): SNHLY, FYNNEI. J gave up 0 bases and V 6 bases, and 16 bases lay outside the gene matches. The CDR3 coding sequence is TGTGCCAGCAGCGCCAAGATGGGCGTAGGACAGGGCTCCTACGAGCAGTACTTC. The encoded protein is CASSAKMGVGQGSYEQYF.